This T cell receptor beta chain emerged from a study of blood T cells in healthy people across ages. General study points: Lack of knowledge of donor CMV status possibly confounded expanded clonotype changes.

A second about 6 to 12 cycle PCR used barcoded and J-beta primers. TCRdb reprocessed the 5' RACE reads with MiXCR, giving one entry per CDR3 protein. Altogether just under 900,000 distinct CDR3 sequences are present, about 30% being singletons, with the ten largest covering 15% to 20%. V lost 1 base to trimming and J lost 6 bases, with 13 bases between them. Germline V gene sequence: CDR1 DFQATT, CDR2 SNEGSKA (reference sequence). The CDR3 contains 15 residues. Only a few counts were recorded for this clonotype. What it recognizes is unknown. The V call is TRBV20-1, the J call TRBJ1-6, with D hard to call. This receptor was taken from an elderly woman in good health. The sample comprised blood. This CDR3 is CSARGLVGVNSPLHF. The CDR3 bases are TGCAGTGCTAGAGGCCTAGTCGGGGTTAATTCACCCCTCCACTTT.